This T cell receptor beta chain is drawn from a study of T cells in Graves' hyperthyroidism and ophthalmopathy (dated by TCRdb to about 2019). Regarding the complete study: Peripheral blood was sampled at the time of initial diagnosis, prior to any treatment. A discovery cohort of around 100 patients, 43 with Graves' ophthalmopathy and more than 55 with stable Graves' hyperthyroidism, was used to find distinguishing TCR V-J signatures. An independent validation cohort of under 20 hyperthyroidism patients and roughly 16 patients who later progressed to ophthalmopathy tested prospective prediction of ophthalmopathy. The 85 to 100 discovery patients were divided at random into training and test sets in a 7:3 ratio. In addition, the study compared T-cell repertoires in thyroid tissue and in blood from about six Graves' hyperthyroidism patients. After blood sampling, hyperthyroidism patients were treated with methimazole at a starting dose of 30 mg daily, and ophthalmopathy patients were treated with high-dose intravenous methylprednisolone. TCR Vbeta CDR3 sequencing of 120 to 150 peripheral blood samples (roughly 41 ophthalmopathy, 75 or so hyperthyroidism and roughly 17 progressor patients) is reported in the paper. Overall results and qualifications from the work: In validation, progression to ophthalmopathy was predicted by the model with roughly 69% sensitivity and 72% to 85% specificity, a median of approximately 6.5 months before onset. A 13 V-J signature model separated ophthalmopathy from stable hyperthyroidism, with over 85% sensitivity and roughly 81% specificity in cross-validation and 80%/75% in testing. Most expanded thyroid clonotypes (frequency above 0.001) were also found in blood, which suggests that blood repertoires may mirror thyroid immune responses. No statistical method was used to set the sample size in advance, and investigators knew the group allocation.

A patient counted as having stable Graves' hyperthyroidism if no progression to ophthalmopathy occurred over 18 months of follow-up. Hyperthyroidism patients were newly diagnosed, had a disease duration of under 2 months, and were aged 18 to 65 years. The study excluded patients with uncontrolled infections, other autoimmune diseases, pregnancy or lactation. Diagnoses were based on clinical symptoms, serum thyroxine and TRAb, thyroid ultrasound and orbital computed tomography. PBMCs were isolated from about 9 ml of fresh peripheral blood by Ficoll-Paque density gradient centrifugation. Trizol reagent was used to extract total RNA, and RNA quality was then checked on an Agilent 2100 Bioanalyzer. With regard to this clonotype: There is no known antigen for this receptor. Base qualities are not recorded, but no much larger clone differs from it by a single base.

The TCR beta CDR3 regions were amplified from RNA transcripts. For the first round of RT-PCR on the TCR CDR3, the HTBI primer set was used together with the Qiagen OneStep RT-PCR kit. A second multiplex PCR round built the libraries, followed by size selection and purification. Sequencing of the libraries was done on an Illumina HiSeq2000 using paired-end 100 bp reads. In the paper's pipeline: SOAPnuke was used to process the raw data, throwing out any read that contained adapters or uncalled bases, had a mean Phred below 15, or lacked an exact constant-primer or identifier match. COPE v1.2.5 was used to merge the high-quality paired reads, and each unique nucleotide sequence was defined as a clonotype. Clonotypes were aligned to IMGT TRBV, TRBD and TRBJ reference segments using MiTCR v1.1. The analysis was restricted to V-J combinations with a frequency above 0.0001, which together covered about 99% of the repertoires. A TCS score was defined as the ratio between F50 (clonal expansion) and ExV (chaos), using BLOSUM62-based TCRdist between CDR3 peptides within each V-J. Welch's t-statistics and random forest reduced 500 to 650 V-J features to roughly 13, which were used in a naive Bayes classifier (R e1071). The public reads were run again by TCRdb, first through fastp at Q25 and then through MiXCR, and only productive beta chains were kept. Identical CDR3 protein sequences are pooled into one entry, listed with their most common genes and DNA. TCRdb's processing, not the authors' own work, is the source of the V and J calls. The sample table records approximately 700,000 distinct CDR3 sequences; roughly 15% of these occur just once. The ten largest make up over 7.5% of the sample.

V drops 0 bases and J drops 0 bases, leaving 12 bases in between. CDR1 SGHRS and CDR2 YFSETQ are derived from the germline V gene. Its CDR3 holds 16 amino acids, cysteine through phenylalanine. The DNA shown is the 48-base CDR3, in frame from base 1. The source is a man between 18 and 35 years old with Graves' hyperthyroidism. The chain was built from TRBV5-1 and TRBJ1-1, with TRBD1 as a weak D call on 5 bases. Sequencing was done on a sample of blood. Here the CDR3 is given as CASSLESRDVNTEAFF. The nucleotide sequence reads as follows: TGCGCCAGCAGCTTGGAAAGCAGGGACGTGAACACTGAAGCTTTCTTT.